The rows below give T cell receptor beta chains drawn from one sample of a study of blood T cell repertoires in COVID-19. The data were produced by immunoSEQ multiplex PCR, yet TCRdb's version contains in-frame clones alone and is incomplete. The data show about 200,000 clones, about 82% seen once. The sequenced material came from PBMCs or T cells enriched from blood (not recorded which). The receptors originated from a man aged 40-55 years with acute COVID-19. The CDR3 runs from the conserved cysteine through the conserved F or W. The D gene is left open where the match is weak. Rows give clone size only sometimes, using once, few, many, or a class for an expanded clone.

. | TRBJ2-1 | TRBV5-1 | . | TGCGCCAGCAGCTTGGTTGGTAGCGCGAACAATGAGCAGTTCTTC | CASSLVGSANNEQFF
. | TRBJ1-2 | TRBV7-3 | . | TGTGCCAGCAGCTTAAGCTCGGGGGAAGGCTACACCTTC | CASSLSSGEGYTF
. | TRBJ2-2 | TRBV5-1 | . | TGCGCCAGCAGCTTCGCGGCACGTTCTAGAGAGGAGCTGTTTTTT | CASSFAARSREELFF
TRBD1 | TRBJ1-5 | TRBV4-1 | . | TGCGCCAGTGGCCCCGGGACAGGATTTCAGCCCCAGCATTTT | CASGPGTGFQPQHF
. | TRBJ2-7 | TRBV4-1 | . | TGCGCCAGCAGCCAAATGGGGGACTCGAGTCTTCCCTACGAGCAGTACTTC | CASSQMGDSSLPYEQYF
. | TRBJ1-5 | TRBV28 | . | TGTGCCAGCAATGAGGCGGGGGTCGGAAGTCAGCCCCAGCATTTT | CASNEAGVGSQPQHF
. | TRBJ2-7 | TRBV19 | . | TGTGCCAGTAGTATAGATCCCGGGGGTCGAAACGAGCAGTACTTC | CASSIDPGGRNEQYF
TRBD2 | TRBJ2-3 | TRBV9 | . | TGTGCCAGCAGCGTCCTTCCGGGAGGGCCAGGGGATACGCAGTATTTT | CASSVLPGGPGDTQYF
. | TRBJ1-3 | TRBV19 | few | TGTGCCAGTAGTATGTCGGGACTCCAGAGGGCTGGAAACACCATATATTTT | CASSMSGLQRAGNTIYF
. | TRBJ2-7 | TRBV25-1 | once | TGTGCCAGCAGTGAATGGGGAAGCGGGTTCCACTACGAGCAGTACTTC | CASSEWGSGFHYEQYF
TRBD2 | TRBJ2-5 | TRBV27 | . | TGTGCCAGCAGTCCGAAACTAGCGGGAGTGGAGACCCAGTACTTC | CASSPKLAGVETQYF
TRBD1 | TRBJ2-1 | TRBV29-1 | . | TGCAGCGTTCGGACAGGGGGCATGTACAATGAGCAGTTCTTC | CSVRTGGMYNEQFF
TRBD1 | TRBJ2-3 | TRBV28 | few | TGTGCCAGCAGTCAGACAGGGAATTTACAGGATACGCAGTATTTT | CASSQTGNLQDTQYF
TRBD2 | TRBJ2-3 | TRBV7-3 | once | TGTGCCAGCAGCCAATCTAGCGGGAGGCCAGATACGCAGTATTTT | CASSQSSGRPDTQYF
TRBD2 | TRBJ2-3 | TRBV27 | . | TGTGCCAGCAGTTTCTCTGACCTCACTAGCGGGGTCGCAGATACGCAGTATTTT | CASSFSDLTSGVADTQYF
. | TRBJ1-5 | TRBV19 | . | TGTGCCAGTAGTATTGGGGCTTCCGGCAATCAGCCCCAGCATTTT | CASSIGASGNQPQHF
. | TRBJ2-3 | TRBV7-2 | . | TGTGCCAGCATCCTCGATATAGGGACTCGAGATACGCAGTATTTT | CASILDIGTRDTQYF
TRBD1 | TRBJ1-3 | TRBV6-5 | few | TGTGCCAGCATGGGACAGGGGGGAACAGGAAACACCATATATTTT | CASMGQGGTGNTIYF
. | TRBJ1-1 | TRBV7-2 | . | TGTGCCAGCAGCTTAGGTCCAGGAGGCACTGAAGCTTTCTTT | CASSLGPGGTEAFF
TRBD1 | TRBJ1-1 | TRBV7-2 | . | TGTGCCAGCAGCTTACTGGGACAGGGTAACACTGAAGCTTTCTTT | CASSLLGQGNTEAFF
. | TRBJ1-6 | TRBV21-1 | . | TGTGCCAGCAGCAAAGAGGACAGGGGGCATTCACCCCTCCACTTT | CASSKEDRGHSPLHF
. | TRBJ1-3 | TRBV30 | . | TGTGCCTGGAGTTCTCGAAACACCATATATTTT | CAWSSRNTIYF
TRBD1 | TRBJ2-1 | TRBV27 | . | TGTGCCAGCACCTCACCGGGACAGGGCAACAATGAGCAGTTCTTC | CASTSPGQGNNEQFF
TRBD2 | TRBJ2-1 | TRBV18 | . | TGTGCCAGCTCACCATCGGGAGGGGGAAATGAGCAGTTCTTC | CASSPSGGGNEQFF
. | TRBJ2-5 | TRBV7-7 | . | TGTGCTAGCAGCCAGTCAGGGTTCAGGGAGACCCAGTACTTC | CASSQSGFRETQYF
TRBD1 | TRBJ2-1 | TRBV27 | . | TGTGCCACACAGGGGGCGGGTAATGAGCAGTTCTTC | CATQGAGNEQFF
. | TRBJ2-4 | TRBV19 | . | TGTGCCAGTAGTATCTCGGGAGGGGGCACCAAAAACATTCAGTACTTC | CASSISGGGTKNIQYF
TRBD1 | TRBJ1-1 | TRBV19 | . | TGTGCCAGTAGTTCTCAACAAGGGGGCCCAGCTTTCTTT | CASSSQQGGPAFF
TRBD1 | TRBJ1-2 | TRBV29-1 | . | TGCAGCGTAATTACAGGGGGGGTTTGGTATGGCTACACCTTC | CSVITGGVWYGYTF
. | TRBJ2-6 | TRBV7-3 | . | TGTGCCAGCAGCCCAAGCCTCAGGGGCTCTGGGGCCAACGTCCTGACTTTC | CASSPSLRGSGANVLTF
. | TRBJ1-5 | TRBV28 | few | TGTGCCAGTAATACAGGGAAATCCAATCAGCCCCAGCATTTT | CASNTGKSNQPQHF
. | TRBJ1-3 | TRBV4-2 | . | TGTGCCAGCAGCCAAGCCGGTTCACACTACCATTTT | CASSQAGSHYHF
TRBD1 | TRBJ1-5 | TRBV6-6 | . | TGTGCCAGCAGTCCGGGACAGCTACAGCCCCAGCATTTT | CASSPGQLQPQHF
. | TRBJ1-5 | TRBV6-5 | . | TGTGCCAGCAGTTACTCCGGTCGGGAAAGGCCCCAGCATTTT | CASSYSGRERPQHF
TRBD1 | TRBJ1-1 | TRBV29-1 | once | TGCAGCGTTGTTGGGACAGGAATGAACACTGAAGCTTTCTTT | CSVVGTGMNTEAFF
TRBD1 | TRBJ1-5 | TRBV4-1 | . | TGCGCCAGCAGCCACTCAACAGGGGGCCCTAATCAGCCCCAGCATTTT | CASSHSTGGPNQPQHF
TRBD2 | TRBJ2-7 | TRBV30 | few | TGTGCCTGGAGGCGGCCGGGACTACACTACGAGCAGTACTTC | CAWRRPGLHYEQYF
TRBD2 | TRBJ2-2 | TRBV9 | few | TGTGCCAGCAGCGCCACTAGCGGGACGAACACCGGGGAGCTGTTTTTT | CASSATSGTNTGELFF
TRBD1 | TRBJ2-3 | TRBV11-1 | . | TGTGCCAGCAGCAAAGGACAGGGAAGTTTCGCTGATACGCAGTATTTT | CASSKGQGSFADTQYF
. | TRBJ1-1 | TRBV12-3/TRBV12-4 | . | TGTGCCAGCAGTTTTGTATTGAACACTGAAGCTTTCTTT | CASSFVLNTEAFF
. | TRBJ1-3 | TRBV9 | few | TGTGCCAGCAGCGTGGACTCTCCGAGCACTGGAAACACCATATATTTT | CASSVDSPSTGNTIYF
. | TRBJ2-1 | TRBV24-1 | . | TGTGCCACCAGTGATCCCGCGACTAGAGGTGAGCAGTTCTTC | CATSDPATRGEQFF
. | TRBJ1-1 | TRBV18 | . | TGTGCCAGCTCACCACCAATTGGAGGGAACACTGAAGCTTTCTTT | CASSPPIGGNTEAFF
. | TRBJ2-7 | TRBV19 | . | TGTGCCAGTAGTACTTCGGGAGACTACGAGCAGTACTTC | CASSTSGDYEQYF
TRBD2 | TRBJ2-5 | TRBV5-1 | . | TGCGCCAGCAGCTTGGGGGGGAGGGAAGAGACCCAGTACTTC | CASSLGGREETQYF
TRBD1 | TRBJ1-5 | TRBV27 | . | TGTGCCAGCAGTTTATCAGGGGGCCGCCGCGGTCAGCCCCAGCATTTT | CASSLSGGRRGQPQHF
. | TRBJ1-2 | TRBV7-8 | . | TGTGCCAGCAGCTTAGCAGGCAGGGCGGATGGCTACACCTTC | CASSLAGRADGYTF
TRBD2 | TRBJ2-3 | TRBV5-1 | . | TGCGCCAGCAGCTTGGAGCTAGCGGGAGTAGGCACAGATACGCAGTATTTT | CASSLELAGVGTDTQYF
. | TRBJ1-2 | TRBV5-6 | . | TGTGCCAGCTCCTTAATGGGAGCTAACTATGGCTACACCTTC | CASSLMGANYGYTF
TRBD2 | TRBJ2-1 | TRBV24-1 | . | TGTGCCACCAGTGATTCTGGGACTAGCGGGAGCCACAATGAGCAGTTCTTC | CATSDSGTSGSHNEQFF
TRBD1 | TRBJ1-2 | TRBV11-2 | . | TGTGCCAGCAACCTCGGACAGGGGGCAAACTATGGCTACACCTTC | CASNLGQGANYGYTF
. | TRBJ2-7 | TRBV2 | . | TGTGCCAGCAGAGGGCGGGATAGGACCTACGAGCAGTACTTC | CASRGRDRTYEQYF
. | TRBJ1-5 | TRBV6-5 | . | TGTGCGGCCAGGGGAGATAGTCAGCCCCAGCATTTT | CAARGDSQPQHF